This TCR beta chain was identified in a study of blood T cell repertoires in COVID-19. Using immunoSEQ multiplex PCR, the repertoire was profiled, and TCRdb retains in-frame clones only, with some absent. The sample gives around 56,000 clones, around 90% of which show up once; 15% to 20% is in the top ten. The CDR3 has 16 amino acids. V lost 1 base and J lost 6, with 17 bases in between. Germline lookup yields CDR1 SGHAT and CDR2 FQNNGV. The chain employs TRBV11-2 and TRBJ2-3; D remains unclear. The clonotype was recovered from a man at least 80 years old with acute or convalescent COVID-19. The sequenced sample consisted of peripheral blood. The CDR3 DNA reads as TGTGCCAGCAGCTTAGTGGGCCGGCAGGCCGACGATACGCAGTATTTT. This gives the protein CASSLVGRQADDTQYF.